This TCR beta chain came from a study of T-cell memory formation after mild COVID-19. Germline CDR1 SGHVS, CDR2 FNYEAQ. This CDR3 contains 16 residues. Trimming removed 5 bases from V and 0 bases from J, with 13 bases in between. TCRdb passed the 5' RACE reads through MiXCR, listing each CDR3 protein once. The table lists over 150,000 distinct CDR3 sequences, around a fifth of them singletons, with approximately 22% in the top ten. Study results and caveats: Shrinking CD4+ clones resided mostly in CM and EM, and CD8+ ones in EMRA. Clones contracting over day 15 to 85 were CD4/CD8 balanced, with later expanders leaning CD4+.

This clonotype was seen a handful of times. Its antigen is currently unknown. Source material: PBMCs or a T cell subset sorted from them (not recorded which). The chain combines TRBV7-6 with TRBJ2-2, with D perhaps matching TRBD1 (6 bases). The receptor's source is an adult woman who had mild COVID-19 (a few samples of this study predate the infection). Cell type and time point are not known. The chain's CDR3 is CASSLWDTANTGELFF. CDR3 nucleotide sequence: TGTGCCAGCAGCCTATGGGACACCGCGAACACCGGGGAGCTGTTTTTT.